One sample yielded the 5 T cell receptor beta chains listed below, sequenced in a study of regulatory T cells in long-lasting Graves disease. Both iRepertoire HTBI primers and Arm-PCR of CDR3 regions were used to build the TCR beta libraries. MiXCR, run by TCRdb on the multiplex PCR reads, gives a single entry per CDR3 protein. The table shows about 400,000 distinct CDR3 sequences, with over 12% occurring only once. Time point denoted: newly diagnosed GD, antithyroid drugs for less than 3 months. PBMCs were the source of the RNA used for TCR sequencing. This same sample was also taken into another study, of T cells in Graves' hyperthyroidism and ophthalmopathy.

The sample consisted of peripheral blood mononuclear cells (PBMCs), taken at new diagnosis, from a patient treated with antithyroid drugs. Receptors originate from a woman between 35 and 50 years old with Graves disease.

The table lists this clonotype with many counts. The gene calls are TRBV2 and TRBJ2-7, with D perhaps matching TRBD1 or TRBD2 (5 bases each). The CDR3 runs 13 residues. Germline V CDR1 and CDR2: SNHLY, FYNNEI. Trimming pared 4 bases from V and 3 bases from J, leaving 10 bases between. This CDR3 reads CASSVGTYYEQYF. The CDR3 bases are TGTGCCAGCAGTGTTGGGACCTACTACGAGCAGTACTTC. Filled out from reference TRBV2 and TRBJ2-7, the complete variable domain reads EPEVTQTPSHQVTQMGQEVILRCVPISNHLYFYWYRQILGQKVEFLVSFYNNEISEKSEIFDDQFSVERPDGSNFTLKIRSTKLEDSAMYFCASSVGTYYEQYFGPGTRLTVT.

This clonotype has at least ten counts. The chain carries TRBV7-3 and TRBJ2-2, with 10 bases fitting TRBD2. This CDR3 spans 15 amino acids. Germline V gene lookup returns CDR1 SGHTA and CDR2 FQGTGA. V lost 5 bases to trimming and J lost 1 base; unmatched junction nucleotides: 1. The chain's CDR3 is CASSRLAGNTGELFF. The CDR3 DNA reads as TGTGCCAGCAGCCGACTAGCGGGGAACACCGGGGAGCTGTTTTTT.

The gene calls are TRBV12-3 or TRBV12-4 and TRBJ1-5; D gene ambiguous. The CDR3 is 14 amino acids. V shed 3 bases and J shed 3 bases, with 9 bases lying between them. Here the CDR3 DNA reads TGTGCCAGCAGTTTCCGGGCCAACAATCAGCCCCAGCATTTT. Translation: CASSFRANNQPQHF.

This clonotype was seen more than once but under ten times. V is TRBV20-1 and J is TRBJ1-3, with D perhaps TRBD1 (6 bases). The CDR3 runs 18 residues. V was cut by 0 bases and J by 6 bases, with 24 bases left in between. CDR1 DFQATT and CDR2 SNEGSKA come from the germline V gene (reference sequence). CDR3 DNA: TGCAGTGCTAGAGAGGTGGGGGGCCAAAGGGTAGCGGAAAACACCATATATTTT. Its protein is CSAREVGGQRVAENTIYF.

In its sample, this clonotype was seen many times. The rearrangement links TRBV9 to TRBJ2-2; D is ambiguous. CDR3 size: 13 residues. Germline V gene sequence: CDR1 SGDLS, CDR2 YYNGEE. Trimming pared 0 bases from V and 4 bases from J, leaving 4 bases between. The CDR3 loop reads CASSVGGTGELFF. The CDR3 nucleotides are TGTGCCAGCAGCGTAGGGGGCACCGGGGAGCTGTTTTTT.